The 4 T cell receptor beta chains reported below all come from one sample, sequenced in a study of OX40 agonist ivuxolimab in advanced cancers. The repertoire was sequenced with immunoSEQ multiplex PCR; TCRdb's copy has only in-frame clones and lacks some. The repertoire has tens of thousands of clones, 70% to 80% of them found once; the top ten carry 20% to 25%. Sequencing used CD4+ or CD8+ T cells sorted from blood, obtained in a trial of the OX40 agonist ivuxolimab. These receptors came from an adult with an advanced solid tumor such as melanoma, head and neck, liver or kidney cancer.

The chain joins TRBV29-1 to TRBJ2-7; 7 nucleotides agree with TRBD2. Per germline, CDR1 SQVTM and CDR2 ANQGSEA. Losses at the gene ends were 4 bases for V and 4 bases for J; bases not matched to a gene: 4. The CDR3 spans 12 residues. The CDR3 spells CSVASGAYEQYF. The CDR3 bases are TGCAGCGTTGCGAGCGGGGCTTACGAGCAGTACTTC.

The chain employs TRBV27 and TRBJ1-1; D not certain. V lost 1 base, J lost 1 base, and 4 bases lay in between. This CDR3 is built from 13 residues. Germline assignment: CDR1 MNHEY and CDR2 SMNVEV (reference sequence). For the CDR3, the DNA is TGTGCCAGCAGTTTATTAGGGAACACTGAAGCTTTCTTT. Protein: CASSLLGNTEAFF.

J is TRBJ2-3 and V is TRBV27, with D unclear. Germline CDR1 MNHEY, CDR2 SMNVEV (reference sequence). This CDR3 has 13 residues. With 3 bases removed from V and 1 base from J, the gap between germline ends came to 5 bases. The chain's CDR3 is CASSFDRTDTQYF. CDR3 nucleotide sequence: TGTGCCAGCAGTTTTGATCGCACAGATACGCAGTATTTT.

The V gene is TRBV30, the J gene TRBJ2-1; D may be TRBD2 (6 bases). Germline CDR1 and CDR2: GTSNPN and SVGIG (reference sequence). This CDR3 is built from 14 residues. Trimming left V 1 base short and J 4 bases short, with 11 bases between. In DNA, the CDR3 is TGTGCCTGGAGTGCGGGTCGGGGGTACAATGAGCAGTTCTTC. Translation: CAWSAGRGYNEQFF. Combining the CDR3 with reference TRBV30 and TRBJ2-1 gives the whole variable domain SQTIHQWPATLVQPVGSPLSLECTVEGTSNPNLYWYRQAAGRGLQLLFYSVGIGQISSEVPQNLSASRPQDRQFILSSKKLLLSDSGFYLCAWSAGRGYNEQFFGPGTRLTVL.